Presented here are 30 T cell receptor beta chains from one specimen sequenced in a study of cytomegalovirus exposure and HLA in healthy donors. The PCR made use of 60 Vbeta and 13 Jbeta primers. Repertoires were generated with immunoSEQ multiplex PCR, while TCRdb's copy carries only in-frame clones and drops some. In the table there are 77,000 or so clones, around 76% of which are singletons. The sample was PBMCs. The receptors here all came from a man aged 40-49 years in good health and CMV-seronegative.

V and J are TRBV7-9 and TRBJ2-1; D perhaps matches TRBD2 (5 bases). CDR3 size: 14 residues. V lost 6 bases and J 4 bases, leaving 13 bases between the germline ends. Germline CDR1 and CDR2: SEHNR and FQNEAQ (reference sequence). The CDR3 region has the DNA TGTGCCAGCAGTTCAGCCGGGGTTTACAATGAGCAGTTCTTC. This gives the protein CASSSAGVYNEQFF.

The rearrangement joins TRBV7-9 to TRBJ1-1; D is possibly TRBD1 (5 bases). Germline V lookup: CDR1 SEHNR, CDR2 FQNEAQ (reference sequence). This CDR3 has 13 amino acids. V dropped 4 bases and J dropped 11 bases, with 17 bases sitting between them. The CDR3 here is CASSSGGVVPAFF. In DNA form, the CDR3 reads TGTGCCAGCAGCTCGGGGGGGGTTGTTCCGGCTTTCTTT.

There are a few counts of this clone. The J gene is TRBJ1-3, the V gene TRBV18; 7 nucleotides agree with TRBD1. Losses at the gene ends were 8 bases for V and 0 bases for J; bases not matched to a gene: 4. Germline V gene data show CDR1 as KGHSH and CDR2 as LQKENI. CDR3 length equals 14 residues. The CDR3, as DNA: TGTGCCAGCACGACAGGGTCCTCTGGAAACACCATATATTTT. Protein: CASTTGSSGNTIYF.

The table lists this clone with a few counts. The gene calls are TRBV19 and TRBJ1-5; D gene uncertain. V was cut by 3 bases and J by 4 bases, with 7 bases left in between. CDR1 LNHDA and CDR2 SQIVND come from the germline V gene (reference sequence). The CDR3 runs 13 residues. This chain's CDR3 is CASSILANQPQHF. In nucleotides, the CDR3 is TGTGCCAGTAGTATCCTCGCGAATCAGCCCCAGCATTTT.

This chain links TRBV9 with TRBJ2-2; D perhaps matches TRBD1 (7 bases). This CDR3 contains 15 residues. Germline loops: CDR1 SGDLS, CDR2 YYNGEE. V was shortened by 3 bases and J by 4 bases, with 13 bases between the two germline ends. The CDR3 DNA sequence: TGTGCCAGCAGCGGACGACAGGGAGGCACCGGGGAGCTGTTTTTT. Its protein is CASSGRQGGTGELFF.

The chain carries TRBV5-5 and TRBJ2-5, with a possible D match to TRBD1 (7 bases). Germline CDR1 and CDR2: SGHKS and YYEKEE (reference sequence). The CDR3 loop spans 16 amino acids. Trimming cost V 7 bases and J 0 bases, with 19 bases left between them. The CDR3 bases are TGTGCCAGCCAGAGGGGGCGGGGACAGTACCAAGAGACCCAGTACTTC. This codes for CASQRGRGQYQETQYF.

This rearrangement joins TRBV28 to TRBJ2-7, with 7 bases matching TRBD1. Germline assignment: CDR1 MDHEN and CDR2 SYDVKM. The CDR3 extends over 15 amino acids. V shed 7 bases, J shed 3 bases, and the junction held 12 bases outside the gene matches. The CDR3 nucleotides read TGTGCCAGCATTCCAATGGGGGACAGAAACTACGAGCAGTACTTC. Protein: CASIPMGDRNYEQYF.

V usage is TRBV19 and J usage is TRBJ2-2; 9 bases align to TRBD1. CDR3 size: 12 residues. Germline V gene lookup returns CDR1 LNHDA and CDR2 SQIVND (reference sequence). The V and J ends lost 5 bases and 12 bases, in that order; junction bases with no gene match: 4. The CDR3 DNA reads as TGTGCCAGTAGTCTCGGACAGGGGAAGCTGTTTTTT. Its translation is CASSLGQGKLFF.

This clone was counted only a few times. The chain recombines TRBV29-1 with TRBJ1-5; 7 positions agree with TRBD1. Trimming cost V 7 bases and J 5 bases; bases outside gene matches: 14. Germline V gives CDR1 SQVTM, CDR2 ANQGSEA. CDR3 length: 15 amino acids. The CDR3 sequence is CSGPTPGQAHQPQHF. DNA of the CDR3: TGCAGCGGCCCGACGCCCGGACAGGCCCATCAGCCCCAGCATTTT.

This sequence joins TRBV7-8 and TRBJ2-1; D is uncertain. The germline V gene encodes CDR1 SGHVS and CDR2 FQNEAQ. Trimming removed 5 bases at V and 2 bases at J, with 10 bases between. This CDR3 region has 14 residues. CDR3 bases: TGTGCCAGCAGCCTTCGCCTAACCTACAATGAGCAGTTCTTC. It is translated as CASSLRLTYNEQFF.

The gene calls are TRBV11-3 and TRBJ2-1; TRBD2 agrees at 11 bases. V lost 5 bases to trimming and J lost 9 bases; unmatched junction nucleotides: 9. Germline CDR1 is SGHNT and CDR2 is YENEEA. The CDR3 is 15 amino acids. CDR3 amino acids: CASSELAGVAVEQFF. The CDR3 DNA is TGTGCCAGCAGCGAACTAGCGGGAGTAGCCGTTGAGCAGTTCTTC.

This clone appeared a single time. An end of the junction differs from the germline gene, which may be a read error. The rearrangement uses TRBV4-2 and TRBJ2-1; 13 nucleotides match TRBD2. There are 16 residues in the CDR3. CDR1 is LGHNA and CDR2 is YNFKEQ in the germline V gene. As DNA, the CDR3 is TGTGCCAGCACCCAAGTAGGACTAGCGGGAGTCAATGAGCAGTTCTTC. This encodes CASTQVGLAGVNEQFF.

This chain joins TRBV6-5 and TRBJ1-5; D not certain. V was clipped by 6 bases and J by 4 bases, with 13 bases between them. Looked up from germline, CDR1 is MNHEY and CDR2 is SVGAGI. The CDR3 loop spans 14 amino acids. CDR3 in DNA: TGTGCCAGCAGCCCCGGGATTTCTAATCAGCCCCAGCATTTT. This sequence encodes CASSPGISNQPQHF.

The chain carries TRBV5-4 and TRBJ2-5; TRBD1 matches at 7 bases. Germline assignment: CDR1 SGHNT and CDR2 YYREEE (reference sequence). The junction had 5 bases not matched to a gene; V was cut back by 4 bases and J by 2 bases. CDR3 length: 14 amino acids. The CDR3 sequence is CASSPGQLQETQYF. The CDR3, as DNA: TGTGCCAGCAGCCCGGGACAGCTTCAAGAGACCCAGTACTTC.

This clone turned up a few times. Sequence at one end of the junction differs from germline and may be a read error. This rearrangement joins TRBV5-1 to TRBJ2-4, with 9 positions matching TRBD1. The germline V gene has CDR1 SGHRS and CDR2 YFSETQ. This CDR3 comprises 16 residues. CDR3 sequence reads: CASSLGIRTGANSQYF. The CDR3 bases are TGCGCCAGCAGCCTGGGGATTCGGACAGGGGCAAACAGTCAGTACTTC.

The rearrangement uses TRBV2 and TRBJ2-7, with a tentative D call TRBD1 (6 bases). The V and J ends lost 8 bases and 3 bases respectively, with 11 bases between them. Looked up from germline, CDR1 is SNHLY and CDR2 is FYNNEI. The CDR3 totals 12 residues. For the CDR3, the DNA is TGTGCCAGCCTAGACAGGAACTACGAGCAGTACTTC. This codes for CASLDRNYEQYF. Combining the CDR3 with reference TRBV2 and TRBJ2-7 gives the whole variable domain EPEVTQTPSHQVTQMGQEVILRCVPISNHLYFYWYRQILGQKVEFLVSFYNNEISEKSEIFDDQFSVERPDGSNFTLKIRSTKLEDSAMYFCASLDRNYEQYFGPGTRLTVT.

The rearrangement links TRBV14 to TRBJ1-1; no clear D. The V gene lost 0 bases and the J gene lost 3 bases, with 5 bases spanning the gap. This CDR3 contains 13 residues. Per the germline V gene, CDR1 is SGHDN and CDR2 is FVKESK. This chain's CDR3 is CASSQDPYTEAFF. The CDR3 nucleotides are TGTGCCAGCAGCCAAGACCCTTACACTGAAGCTTTCTTT.

This chain joins TRBV6-6 and TRBJ1-5; no definite D call. The V and J ends lost 10 bases and 0 bases respectively, with 10 bases between them. This CDR3 has 13 amino acids. Germline CDR1 is MNHNY and CDR2 is SVGAGI (reference sequence). In nucleotides, the CDR3 is TGTGCCATCACGGACTTTAGCAATCAGCCCCAGCATTTT. It translates to CAITDFSNQPQHF.

The chain recombines TRBV10-1 with TRBJ2-3; TRBD2 matches at 8 bases. Germline lookup yields CDR1 WNHNN and CDR2 SYGVQD (reference sequence). V gave up 8 bases and J gave up 4 bases; unmatched junction bases: 8. The CDR3 sequence is 14 residues long. CDR3 residues: CASASGLEADTQYF. CDR3 nucleotide sequence: TGCGCCAGCGCCTCGGGACTAGAAGCAGATACGCAGTATTTT.

This clone was found a few times. The chain links TRBV6-1 to TRBJ2-6; no reliable D call. CDR3 size: 15 residues. Germline values: CDR1 MNHNS, CDR2 SASEGT. V lost 3 bases, J lost 0 bases, and 6 bases lay in between. The DNA of the CDR3 is TGTGCCAGCAGTGACGGTTACTCTGGGGCCAACGTCCTGACTTTC. Translating it yields CASSDGYSGANVLTF.

A remark on this clone: An end of the junction does not agree with germline; a read error may underlie this. CDR3 sequence: CASSPASPGSGANGLTF. In nucleotides, the CDR3 is TGTGCCAGCAGCCCCGCAAGCCCTGGCTCTGGGGCCAACGGCCTGACTTTC. The rearrangement links TRBV5-4 to TRBJ2-6; perhaps TRBD1 as D (5 bases). Germline CDR1 and CDR2: SGHNT and YYREEE (reference sequence). The CDR3 is 17 residues long.

This rearrangement joins TRBV6-1 to TRBJ2-2, with TRBD2 matching 7 bases. Germline V gives CDR1 MNHNS, CDR2 SASEGT. The CDR3 totals 16 residues. With V trimmed by 4 bases and J by 4 bases, 9 bases remained unmatched. CDR3 DNA sequence: TGTGCCAGCAGTGTCACCGGGACTATCTCCACCGGGGAGCTGTTTTTT. This encodes CASSVTGTISTGELFF.

The rearrangement joins TRBV5-4 to TRBJ2-4, with 8 bases aligning to TRBD2. This CDR3 spans 16 amino acids. Germline-derived CDR1 and CDR2 are SGHNT and YYREEE (reference sequence). With 4 bases clipped from V and 4 bases from J, the junction kept 10 bases outside the gene matches. The CDR3 loop reads CASSREGGAKKNIQYF. DNA of the CDR3: TGTGCCAGCAGCCGGGAGGGGGGGGCGAAAAAAAACATTCAGTACTTC.

This clone appeared a few times. The chain combines TRBV7-2 with TRBJ1-3; no clear D gene. V gave up 4 bases and J gave up 4 bases, with 8 bases separating them. The germline V gene has CDR1 SGHTA and CDR2 FQGNSA. The CDR3 consists of 13 residues. Here the CDR3 DNA reads TGTGCCAGCAGCTCGGGTGAAGGAAACACCATATATTTT. It specifies CASSSGEGNTIYF.

The rearrangement uses TRBV28 and TRBJ2-4, with D tentatively TRBD1 (5 bases). The germline V gene has CDR1 MDHEN and CDR2 SYDVKM. V was pared by 5 bases and J by 1 base, with 12 bases between. The length of the CDR3 is 15 residues. The CDR3 is CASSPQNRAKNIQYF. The CDR3, as DNA: TGTGCCAGCAGTCCCCAGAACAGGGCCAAAAACATTCAGTACTTC.

The V call is TRBV7-9, the J call TRBJ1-2, with D tentatively TRBD1 (6 bases). Germline V lookup: CDR1 SEHNR, CDR2 FQNEAQ (reference sequence). CDR3 size: 15 residues. The V end lost 5 bases, the J end lost 2 bases, and 15 bases lay between the germline ends. Written as DNA, the CDR3 is TGTGCCAGCAGCCCCCGGACAGAACGAAACTATGGCTACACCTTC. Amino acid sequence: CASSPRTERNYGYTF.

The V gene is TRBV14, the J gene TRBJ1-2; a possible D gene is TRBD1 (5 bases). The germline V gene encodes CDR1 SGHDN and CDR2 FVKESK. The CDR3 has 13 amino acids. Trimming took off 4 bases at V and 5 bases at J, with 11 bases between the two ends. The CDR3 region is CASSPYRGYGYTF. CDR3 DNA sequence: TGTGCCAGCAGCCCATATCGGGGGTATGGCTACACCTTC.

The V and J genes are TRBV19 and TRBJ2-1; D may be TRBD2 (6 bases). From germline, CDR1 is LNHDA and CDR2 SQIVND (reference sequence). The CDR3 loop spans 16 amino acids. Deletions cut 6 bases from V and 10 bases from J, with 25 bases between. CDR3 in amino acids: CASSAPRRAWENEQFF. Here the CDR3 DNA reads TGTGCCAGTAGCGCCCCGAGGAGGGCCTGGGAAAACGAGCAGTTCTTC.

The CDR3 loop reads CASSLDTYGYTF. The CDR3 DNA follows: TGTGCCAGCAGCTTAGACACCTATGGCTACACCTTC. J is TRBJ1-2 and V is TRBV7-2; D is ambiguous. The CDR3 runs 12 residues. V was clipped by 1 base and J by 4 bases, with 4 bases between them. Germline V gives CDR1 SGHTA, CDR2 FQGNSA. Complete variable domain (other parts from reference TRBV7-2 and TRBJ1-2): GAGVSQSPSNKVTEKGKDVELRCDPISGHTALYWYRQSLGQGLEFLIYFQGNSAPDKSGLPSDRFSAERTGGSVSTLTIQRTQQEDSAVYLCASSLDTYGYTFGSGTRLTVV.

This clone has a handful of counts. The rearrangement uses TRBV4-1 and TRBJ1-5; a possible D gene is TRBD1 (5 bases). The V end lost 2 bases, the J end lost 6 bases, and 17 bases lay between the germline ends. The CDR3 has 16 residues. The V gene's germline CDR1 is MGHRA and CDR2 YSYEKL. The CDR3 coding sequence is TGCGCCAGCAGCCAAACCTCGGGAGGGAGGGGTCAGCCCCAGCATTTT. It codes for CASSQTSGGRGQPQHF.